The 21 T cell receptor beta chains in this list originate from one sample, sequenced in a study of cytomegalovirus exposure and HLA in healthy donors (dated by TCRdb to the late 2010s). Libraries were built with the immunoSEQ multiplex PCR assay. A mixture of 60 forward primers for TCR Vbeta segments and 13 reverse primers for TCR Jbeta segments was used in the multiplex PCR. Sourced from immuneACCESS, this table was stored by TCRdb with only in-frame sequences that have V and J called. A share of the clones is absent; for the studies checked, an unresolved V gene accounts for under half, and the remainder has no known explanation. This sample gives some 54,000 clones in total; around 80% of them show up just once. The ten most abundant clones make up approximately 5.9% of the sample. What was sequenced was PBMCs. The receptor source for this set is a male donor in good health and CMV-seronegative.

This chain connects TRBV11-1 to TRBJ1-1; D is undetermined. The germline CDR1 and CDR2 sequences are SGHAT and FQDESV (reference sequence). Trimming took 1 base from V and 7 from J, leaving 7 bases between them. The CDR3 extends over 12 amino acids. CDR3 in amino acids: CASSLGSNEAFF. The CDR3 region has the DNA TGTGCCAGCAGCTTAGGGAGTAATGAAGCTTTCTTT.

The chain carries TRBV6-5 and TRBJ1-1; weak D call: TRBD1 (6 bases). V lost 5 bases and J 7 bases, leaving 14 bases between the germline ends. The CDR3 contains 13 residues. Germline loops: CDR1 MNHEY, CDR2 SVGAGI. CDR3: CASSQGQLHEAFF. Here the CDR3 DNA reads TGTGCCAGCAGTCAAGGACAGCTCCATGAAGCTTTCTTT.

J is TRBJ2-7 and V is TRBV13; possibly TRBD2 for D (6 bases). Germline V lookup: CDR1 PRHDT, CDR2 FYEKMQ (reference sequence). The V and J ends lost 5 bases and 3 bases respectively, with 14 bases between them. CDR3 length: 14 amino acids. In nucleotides, the CDR3 is TGTGCCAGCAGCCGCAAGGCGGGGAACTACGAGCAGTACTTC. It encodes CASSRKAGNYEQYF.

DNA for the CDR3: TGCGCCACCCCGCTGCGGGGCGTGATTCATGAGCAGTTCTTC. This translates into CATPLRGVIHEQFF. This chain uses TRBV5-1 with TRBJ2-1; D may be TRBD2 (6 bases). Looked up from germline, CDR1 is SGHRS and CDR2 is YFSETQ. Trimming took 9 bases from V and 8 from J, leaving 21 bases between them. This CDR3 spans 14 amino acids.

The chain employs TRBV7-8 and TRBJ1-1, with 11 positions matching TRBD1. Germline CDR1 and CDR2: SGHVS and FQNEAQ. The V gene end was trimmed by 5 bases and the J gene end by 6 bases; junction bases not matched to a gene: 8. The length of the CDR3 is 15 residues. CDR3 sequence reads: CASSPGGQGDPEAFF. CDR3 coding DNA: TGTGCCAGCAGCCCAGGGGGACAGGGGGACCCTGAAGCTTTCTTT. The complete variable domain, with remaining parts taken from reference TRBV7-8 and TRBJ1-1, reads GAGVSQSPRYKVAKRGQDVALRCDPISGHVSLFWYQQALGQGPEFLTYFQNEAQLDKSGLPSDRFFAERPEGSVSTLKIQRTQQEDSAVYLCASSPGGQGDPEAFFGQGTRLTVV.

The chain uses TRBV4-2 and TRBJ1-2; TRBD1 matches 8 bases. Per germline, CDR1 LGHNA and CDR2 YNFKEQ. CDR3 length equals 13 residues. V trimming: 4 bases; J trimming: 3 bases; junction bases outside the gene matches: 1. The CDR3: CASSPTGDYGYTF. The CDR3 nucleotides are TGTGCCAGCAGCCCGACAGGGGACTATGGCTACACCTTC.

The CDR3 reads CASNHRLNQPQHF. Here the CDR3 DNA reads TGTGCCAGCAATCACAGGCTCAATCAGCCCCAGCATTTT. This chain joins TRBV6-1 and TRBJ1-5, with a tentative D call TRBD1 (5 bases). V was trimmed by 7 bases and J by 3 bases, leaving 10 bases between them. The CDR3 spans 13 residues. CDR1 is MNHNS, CDR2 SASEGT, per germline.

This chain uses TRBV5-1 with TRBJ1-6; perhaps TRBD1 as D (5 bases). The CDR3 contains 15 residues. Trimming shortened V by 4 bases and J by 9 bases, and 17 bases separated the two germline ends. Looked up from germline, CDR1 is SGHRS and CDR2 is YFSETQ. CDR3 DNA sequence: TGCGCCAGCAGCCTACGTGGGGGGGTTGGTTCACCCCTCCACTTT. It translates to CASSLRGGVGSPLHF.

The sample holds a few counts of this clone. The chain recombines TRBV7-9 with TRBJ1-2; no clear D. Germline CDR1 SEHNR, CDR2 FQNEAQ (reference sequence). Trimming pared 4 bases from V and 4 bases from J, leaving 16 bases between. This CDR3 has 15 amino acids. This CDR3 reads CASSSSDWVAYGYTF. The CDR3 coding sequence is TGTGCCAGCAGCTCGTCGGACTGGGTCGCCTATGGCTACACCTTC.

This clone has only a few counts. The chain is built from TRBV5-6 and TRBJ1-4, with 8 bases that match TRBD1. This CDR3 region has 14 residues. The V and J ends lost 4 bases and 7 bases, in that order; junction bases with no gene match: 6. From germline, CDR1 is SGHDT and CDR2 YYEEEE. The DNA of the CDR3 is TGTGCCAGCAGCGTGGACAGGGCCCGTGAAAAACTGTTTTTT. Residues: CASSVDRAREKLFF.

The chain employs TRBV6-1 and TRBJ1-1; maybe TRBD1 (5 bases). This CDR3 spans 12 amino acids. Trimming cost V 3 bases and J 5 bases, with 7 bases left between them. Germline-derived CDR1 and CDR2 are MNHNS and SASEGT. CDR3: CASSDGGTEAFF. The CDR3 coding sequence is TGTGCCAGCAGTGACGGGGGAACTGAAGCTTTCTTT.

The gene calls are TRBV6-5 and TRBJ2-3; a possible D gene is TRBD1 (6 bases). The CDR3 loop spans 14 amino acids. Per the germline V gene, CDR1 is MNHEY and CDR2 is SVGAGI. Trimming cost V 1 base and J 4 bases, with 9 bases left between them. The CDR3 loop is CASSYFTGSDTQYF. In nucleotides, the CDR3 is TGTGCCAGCAGTTACTTCACAGGGTCAGATACGCAGTATTTT.

CDR3 nucleotide sequence: TGTGCCACCAGCAGAGGGGGGCAAGGCTTCGGAGGCGAGCAGTACTTC. Encoded protein: CATSRGGQGFGGEQYF. V is TRBV15 and J is TRBJ2-7, with D perhaps matching TRBD1 (6 bases). The CDR3 contains 16 residues. Trimming cost V 1 base and J 6 bases, with 19 bases left between them. Germline CDR1 is LNHNV and CDR2 is YYDKDF (reference sequence).

This rearrangement joins TRBV19 to TRBJ2-7; 7 bases are a match to TRBD2. After removal of 3 bases from V and 4 bases from J, the junction contained 9 bases not matched to a gene. The CDR3 has 15 residues. In germline, CDR1 is LNHDA, CDR2 SQIVND (reference sequence). Written as DNA, the CDR3 is TGTGCCAGTAGTATGGGGTGGGGGGGTGATTACGAGCAGTACTTC. Translation gives CASSMGWGGDYEQYF. Based on the CDR3 plus reference TRBV19 and TRBJ2-7, the full variable domain is DGGITQSPKYLFRKEGQNVTLSCEQNLNHDAMYWYRQDPGQGLRLIYYSQIVNDFQKGDIAEGYSVSREKKESFPLTVTSAQKNPTAFYLCASSMGWGGDYEQYFGPGTRLTVT.

The chain combines TRBV4-3 with TRBJ2-7; TRBD2 is a possible D gene (5 bases). CDR3 length equals 13 residues. Germline assignment: CDR1 LGHNA and CDR2 YSLEER. The V gene lost 3 bases and the J gene lost 4 bases, with 10 bases spanning the gap. Here the CDR3 reads CASSQSTGYEQYF. The CDR3 region has the DNA TGCGCCAGCAGCCAGTCTACGGGGTACGAGCAGTACTTC.

The chain joins TRBV29-1 to TRBJ2-5, with TRBD1 matching over 10 bases. CDR1 and CDR2 (germline): SQVTM, ANQGSEA. The CDR3 extends over 14 amino acids. The junction had 8 bases not matched to a gene; V was cut back by 6 bases and J by 4 bases. CDR3 bases: TGCAGCGTGGTGGGACAGGGGTTTCGAGAGACCCAGTACTTC. Amino acid sequence: CSVVGQGFRETQYF.

This rearrangement joins TRBV6-5 to TRBJ1-6; TRBD1 agrees at 8 bases. V was pared by 7 bases and J by 3 bases, with 2 bases of the junction left unmatched. The CDR3 contains 14 residues. Germline loops: CDR1 MNHEY, CDR2 SVGAGI. The CDR3 coding sequence is TGTGCCAGCACGACAGGGGACTATAATTCACCCCTCCACTTT. Its protein is CASTTGDYNSPLHF.

The CDR3 sequence is CASSSTPVNTQYF. CDR3 bases: TGTGCCAGCAGCTCCACCCCAGTGAATACGCAGTATTTT. The rearrangement joins TRBV7-2 to TRBJ2-3; D remains unclear. Germline CDR1 SGHTA, CDR2 FQGNSA. The germline V and J ends were trimmed by 4 bases and 7 bases, with 12 bases remaining between them. CDR3 length equals 13 residues.

Of note for this clone: One junction end does not reproduce the germline sequence, and a read error may be involved. The chain employs TRBV23-1 and TRBJ1-1, with a tentative D call TRBD1 (6 bases). TRBV23-1 is recorded as an ORF, its role being uncertain. The CDR3 is 15 residues long. For the CDR3, the DNA is TGCGCCAGCAGTCAATCGGCAGGACGGGACACTGAAGCTTCCTTT. Translation gives CASSQSAGRDTEASF.

The genes are TRBV7-6 and TRBJ2-3; TRBD2 matches at 11 bases. Germline V gene data show CDR1 as SGHVS and CDR2 as FNYEAQ. V was clipped by 5 bases and J by 6 bases; unmatched bases: 10. There are 16 residues in the CDR3. The CDR3 DNA reads as TGTGCCAGCAGCCCCCCACTAGCGGGGGCCGGGGATACGCAGTATTTT. Translated: CASSPPLAGAGDTQYF.

The V and J genes are TRBV11-2 and TRBJ2-6, with unresolved D. Trimming removed 5 bases at V and 0 bases at J, with 8 bases between. The CDR3 sequence is 15 residues long. Germline CDR1 is SGHAT and CDR2 is FQNNGV. The CDR3 nucleotides read TGTGCCAGCAGCCTCGATAGCTCTGGGGCCAACGTCCTGACTTTC. The encoded protein is CASSLDSSGANVLTF.